The 5 T cell receptor beta chains listed next were all sequenced from one sample in a study of T cells after yellow fever vaccination. TCRdb reprocessed the 5' RACE reads via MiXCR and lists one record per CDR3 protein. Here the sample spans 550,000 or so distinct CDR3 sequences, 15% to 20% being singletons. The starting material was PBMCs, obtained 15 days after the yellow fever booster vaccination. The receptor source for this set is a man aged 25 to 40 who received the YFV17D yellow fever vaccine.

This clonotype was picked up a small number of times. The chain is built from TRBV24-1 and TRBJ2-1; D remains ambiguous. The CDR3 is made up of 11 amino acids. Germline CDR1 reads KGHDR; CDR2 reads SFDVKD. V was clipped by 7 bases and J by 10 bases, with 10 bases between them. The CDR3 nucleotides read TGTGCCACCAGAGGGTCCGGGGAGCAGTTCTTC. Its translation: CATRGSGEQFF.

This clonotype occurred a few times. V gene TRBV20-1 combines with J gene TRBJ2-2, with TRBD2 matching over 13 bases. J was trimmed by 2 bases and V by 4 bases; bases with no gene match: 10. The CDR3 sequence is 18 residues long. Germline CDR1 DFQATT, CDR2 SNEGSKA (reference sequence). Here the CDR3 reads CSATPGLAGRGNTGELFF. CDR3 coding DNA: TGCAGTGCTACCCCGGGACTAGCGGGAAGGGGTAACACCGGGGAGCTGTTTTTT.

This chain connects TRBV5-5 to TRBJ2-1, with D perhaps TRBD2 (5 bases). Trimming removed 0 bases at V and 11 bases at J, with 9 bases between. The CDR3 is 12 amino acids. Per germline, CDR1 SGHKS and CDR2 YYEKEE (reference sequence). The CDR3 DNA is TGTGCCAGCAGCTTGGTGGCGGGCCAGCAGTTCTTC. Its protein product is CASSLVAGQQFF.

This clonotype was counted a few times. The V call is TRBV7-9, the J call TRBJ2-1; 10 positions agree with TRBD1. After removal of 5 bases from V and 6 bases from J, the junction contained 4 bases not matched to a gene. CDR1 and CDR2 (germline): SEHNR, FQNEAQ (reference sequence). This CDR3 spans 14 amino acids. This CDR3 is CASSPGDRGNEQFF. Written as DNA, the CDR3 is TGTGCCAGCAGCCCCGGGGACAGGGGCAATGAGCAGTTCTTC.

V and J are TRBV7-9 and TRBJ2-1; D uncertain. This CDR3 contains 12 residues. The ends were cut back, 5 bases at V and 6 bases at J, with 8 bases in the middle. Germline loops: CDR1 SEHNR, CDR2 FQNEAQ (reference sequence). In DNA form, the CDR3 reads TGTGCCAGCAGCCCGAGGCGCAATGAGCAGTTCTTC. The encoded protein is CASSPRRNEQFF.